This T cell receptor (beta chain) was recovered during a study of T cells in localized non-small cell lung cancer. Study findings and constraints: A median approximately 61 of the top 100 tumor clones appeared in adjacent lung. The study found T cell clonality highest in uninvolved adjacent lung, above tumor. Prolonged overall survival went with higher T cell density in the blood. Only one tumor region went through sequencing, so heterogeneity may still be there.

Only in-frame clones appear in the TCRdb table, and some are missing; sequencing was by immunoSEQ multiplex PCR. Counted here are around 91,000 clones, approximately 90% occurring once; the ten biggest clones make up roughly 14%. Note on this clone: Its antigen is unidentified.

Germline loops: CDR1 MNHEY, CDR2 SVGAGI. V gave up 2 bases and J gave up 6 bases, with 8 bases separating them. The CDR3 runs 13 residues. The sequence came from a man aged 35 to 69 with stage I squamous cell lung carcinoma. The chain combines TRBV6-5 with TRBJ2-1, with a possible D match to TRBD1 (5 bases). The sequenced sample was peripheral blood, obtained before any cancer treatment. The CDR3 bases are TGTGCCAGCAGTTACCGACAGATCAATGAGCAGTTCTTC. This translates into CASSYRQINEQFF.